The rows below give T cell receptor beta chains drawn from one sample of a study of T cell responses to AZD1222 COVID-19 vaccine. Assay used: immunoSEQ multiplex PCR; TCRdb lists only in-frame clones, some missing. Among some 160,000 clones listed, about 90% were seen once. Specimen: peripheral blood, collected on day 0 of AZD1222 vaccination. These receptors all stem from an adult in good health. Both conserved end residues are part of each CDR3. D genes are given only for firm matches. Size is stated for part of the rows, as once, few or many counts, or as a class when the clone is expanded.

>.|.|TRBV13|TRBJ2-7
TGTGCCAGCAGGTCAACCGGGACCTCCTACGAGCAGTACTTC
CASRSTGTSYEQYF
>.|TRBD1|TRBV9|TRBJ1-1
TGTGCCAGCAGGGGACAGCTGAACACTGAAGCTTTCTTT
CASRGQLNTEAFF
>.|TRBD2|TRBV2|TRBJ2-3
TGTGCCAGCAGTGCAGCGGGGTTTAGTACAGATACGCAGTATTTT
CASSAAGFSTDTQYF
>.|TRBD1|TRBV7-9|TRBJ2-7
TGTGCCAGCAGCTTCGGACAGGGAAATTGGGAGCAGTACTTC
CASSFGQGNWEQYF
>.|TRBD1|TRBV27|TRBJ1-1
TGTGCCAGCAGTTTGTGGACAGGGGCTGAAGCTTTCTTT
CASSLWTGAEAFF
>.|.|TRBV6-2/TRBV6-3|TRBJ1-1
TGTGCCAGCAGTCCCCTGGGAGGGACTGAAGCTTTCTTT
CASSPLGGTEAFF
>.|.|TRBV5-4|TRBJ2-7
TGTGCCAGCAGCCTAGGAGGGACAGTCCTCTCCTACGAGCAGTACTTC
CASSLGGTVLSYEQYF
>.|.|TRBV7-3|TRBJ1-3
TGTGCCAGCAGCTTAACCAGGGACACGGGAAACACCATATATTTT
CASSLTRDTGNTIYF
>.|TRBD1|TRBV27|TRBJ1-4
TGTGCCAGCAGTTTTGCCGCAGGGGGCAGTGAAAAACTGTTTTTT
CASSFAAGGSEKLFF
>.|.|TRBV29-1|TRBJ2-7
TGCAGCGTTGAAGGTACCGGACACGAGGGCTACGAGCAGTACTTC
CSVEGTGHEGYEQYF
>.|.|TRBV28|TRBJ2-7
TGTGCCAGCAGTTCCCCTGGCGAGCAGTACTTC
CASSSPGEQYF
>.|TRBD1|TRBV9|TRBJ2-7
TGTGCCAGCAGCGACGGGACAGGTAGTAACTGGGGCGAGCAGTACTTC
CASSDGTGSNWGEQYF
>.|TRBD1|TRBV18|TRBJ2-4
TGTGCCAGCTCATCGGGACAGAGCCTTACGCTCATTCAGTACTTC
CASSSGQSLTLIQYF
>.|TRBD1|TRBV7-9|TRBJ1-2
TGTGCCAGCAGCACACGGACAGGGGTGGACTATGGCTACACCTTC
CASSTRTGVDYGYTF
>.|.|TRBV5-6|TRBJ1-5
TGTGCCAGCAGCTTAAGACACGGGCGTTTACACAATCAGCCCCAGCATTTT
CASSLRHGRLHNQPQHF
>.|TRBD2|TRBV11-3|TRBJ2-1
TGTGCCAGCAGCTTAGCACTAGCGGGAGGGCACTCCTACAATGAGCAGTTCTTC
CASSLALAGGHSYNEQFF
>.|.|TRBV4-2|TRBJ2-1
TGTGCCAGCAGCCAAGATTACAGCGCCGGTCTCAATGAGCAGTTCTTC
CASSQDYSAGLNEQFF
>.|.|TRBV6-5|TRBJ2-3
TGTGCCAGCAGTTCCGTTGGGACAGATACGCAGTATTTT
CASSSVGTDTQYF
>.|.|TRBV7-9|TRBJ1-3
TGTGCCAGCAGCCCCCCGGGGCAACTTCGGCGGGCTGGAAACACCATATATTTT
CASSPPGQLRRAGNTIYF
>.|TRBD1|TRBV29-1|TRBJ1-1
TGCAGCGTTCAGGGACAGGGGAACACTGAAGCTTTCTTT
CSVQGQGNTEAFF
>.|.|TRBV7-2|TRBJ1-5
TGTGCCAGCAGCTTAGTAGGCCCGAGGTCCCAGCATTTT
CASSLVGPRSQHF
>.|TRBD1|TRBV10-3|TRBJ1-1
TGTGCCATCGGACAGGATGTGAACACTGAAGCTTTCTTT
CAIGQDVNTEAFF
>.|.|TRBV4-3|TRBJ1-6
TGCGCCAGCAGCCAAGAGATGGGGGGGAATTCACCCCTCCACTTT
CASSQEMGGNSPLHF
>.|TRBD1|TRBV5-1|TRBJ1-4
TGCGCCAGCAGCTTGGGGGACAGTGGGAATGAAAAACTGTTTTTT
CASSLGDSGNEKLFF
>.|.|TRBV5-6|TRBJ2-1
TGTGCCAGCAGCTTGGCTTGGAATGAGCAGTTCTTC
CASSLAWNEQFF
>.|.|TRBV19|TRBJ1-5
TGTGCCAGTTCTAGGGCTGGAGGCAATCAGCCCCAGCATTTT
CASSRAGGNQPQHF
>.|.|TRBV10-3|TRBJ1-6
TGTGCCATCAGTGAGTCTAGGGGCTCCTATAATTCACCCCTCCACTTT
CAISESRGSYNSPLHF
>.|TRBD1|TRBV5-6|TRBJ1-3
TGTGCCAGCAGCTTGGCCGGACAGGGGGCGCGTGGAAACACCATATATTTT
CASSLAGQGARGNTIYF
>.|TRBD2|TRBV5-1|TRBJ2-3
TGCGCCAGCAGCCCTGGACTAGCGGGAGTCTACCCCACAGATACGCAGTATTTT
CASSPGLAGVYPTDTQYF
>.|TRBD2|TRBV9|TRBJ2-7
TGTGCCAGCAGCACGACCCCGACTAGCGACTCCTACGAGCAGTACTTC
CASSTTPTSDSYEQYF
>.|.|TRBV28|TRBJ1-2
TGTGCCAGCATAACCTACGATGACAGGACTGGCGTAGCTGGCTACACCTTC
CASITYDDRTGVAGYTF
>.|.|TRBV24-1|TRBJ2-7
TGTGCCACCAGTGAGGCAGGTATCGACGAGCAGTACTTC
CATSEAGIDEQYF
>.|TRBD2|TRBV5-1|TRBJ2-7
TGCGCCAGCAGGAAAAGGGAGGGCCCCTACGAGCAGTACTTC
CASRKREGPYEQYF
>once|.|TRBV6-1|TRBJ1-2
TGTGCCAGCAGTGAAGCCGGGGACCTTGGCTACACCTTC
CASSEAGDLGYTF
>.|TRBD1|TRBV2|TRBJ1-2
TGTGCCAGCAGCGTCCTCCAGGGACAGCCTAACTATGGCTACACCTTC
CASSVLQGQPNYGYTF
>.|.|TRBV24-1|TRBJ2-1
TGTGCCACCAGTGCGTTCCATGAGCAGTTCTTC
CATSAFHEQFF
>.|.|TRBV5-4|TRBJ1-1
TGTGCCAGCAGCCGGGAGTTCGATCTCGTTGCGCGAGGCACTGAAGCTTTCTTT
CASSREFDLVARGTEAFF
>.|TRBD2|TRBV30|TRBJ2-5
TGTGCCTGGAGTCCTTCCGGGGGGGGCGAGACCCAGTACTTC
CAWSPSGGGETQYF
>.|TRBD1|TRBV4-1|TRBJ1-5
TGCGCCAGCAGCGTCGAGTGGGACAGGGATGGGCAGCCCCAGCATTTT
CASSVEWDRDGQPQHF